These 22 T cell receptor beta chains were sequenced from one sample in a study of shared clonotypes between healthy human individuals. Sequencing was performed with immunoSEQ multiplex PCR; in TCRdb, only in-frame clones are kept and a portion is missing. The profile covers over a million clones, with approximately 80% appearing a single time and 0.61% taken by the ten largest. Sequencing input: memory CD4+ T cells from PBMCs. This sample's subset: CD45RA-negative fraction. The receptors derive from a man aged 18-30 years in good health. Some clones in this sample may be carry-over from other donors' samples.

This sequence joins TRBV5-4 and TRBJ2-7, with a weak D call TRBD2 (6 bases). The CDR3 spans 16 residues. Germline V gives CDR1 SGHNT, CDR2 YYREEE (reference sequence). V lost 1 base and J lost 4, with 18 bases in between. The CDR3 sequence: CASSLTSIPPPYEQYF. In nucleotides, the CDR3 is TGTGCCAGCAGCTTGACTAGCATCCCGCCCCCTTACGAGCAGTACTTC.

The chain is built from TRBV28 and TRBJ1-2, with D possibly being TRBD1 (5 bases). This CDR3 spans 14 amino acids. Trimming took 2 bases from V and 4 from J, leaving 11 bases between them. Per germline, CDR1 MDHEN and CDR2 SYDVKM. The CDR3 loop is CASSLVQDGYGYTF. The CDR3 DNA follows: TGTGCCAGCAGTTTAGTACAGGACGGCTATGGCTACACCTTC.

This clone was counted a few times. The rearrangement uses TRBV9 and TRBJ1-2; D ambiguous. V was pared by 3 bases and J by 7 bases, with 22 bases between. Germline V gene data show CDR1 as SGDLS and CDR2 as YYNGEE. The CDR3 length is 16 residues. The CDR3 sequence is CASSEPVHSPVGGYTF. The CDR3 DNA reads TGTGCCAGCAGCGAACCAGTCCATTCTCCGGTGGGTGGCTACACCTTC.

The CDR3 loop reads CASSNLAGGYNEQFF. CDR3 DNA sequence: TGTGCCAGCTCAAATCTAGCGGGAGGGTACAATGAGCAGTTCTTC. The rearrangement uses TRBV18 and TRBJ2-1, with 12 bases aligning to TRBD2. The CDR3 has 15 amino acids. Germline CDR1 is KGHSH and CDR2 is LQKENI. J was trimmed by 4 bases and V by 5 bases; bases with no gene match: 3.

V is TRBV7-2 and J is TRBJ1-5; 9 bases agree with TRBD1. V shed 5 bases, J shed 0 bases, and the junction held 8 bases outside the gene matches. The CDR3 contains 17 residues. Germline CDR1 SGHTA, CDR2 FQGNSA. CDR3 in amino acids: CASSPGQGTYSNQPQHF. The CDR3 nucleotides read TGTGCCAGCAGCCCCGGACAGGGGACATATAGCAATCAGCCCCAGCATTTT.

The rearrangement links TRBV6-1 to TRBJ1-5; 8 bases match TRBD1. V shed 6 bases, J shed 6 bases, and the junction held 7 bases outside the gene matches. This CDR3 spans 14 amino acids. Germline V gene sequence: CDR1 MNHNS, CDR2 SASEGT. DNA of the CDR3: TGTGCCAGCAGGGACAGGGAAGGGGGTCAGCCCCAGCATTTT. Translation: CASRDREGGQPQHF.

This clone has more than one count but fewer than ten. The chain uses TRBV6-5 and TRBJ2-2; a possible D gene is TRBD1 (6 bases). Trimming took off 7 bases at V and 3 bases at J, with 12 bases between the two ends. CDR1 MNHEY and CDR2 SVGAGI come from the germline V gene. There are 14 residues in the CDR3. The CDR3 region is CASKTGLYTGELFF. The CDR3 nucleotides are TGTGCCAGCAAAACAGGGCTTTACACCGGGGAGCTGTTTTTT.

Note on this clone: The sample carries other DNA sequences with the same CDR3. The chain has TRBV18 and TRBJ2-7; possibly TRBD1 or TRBD2 for D (5 bases each). Trimming stripped 3 bases from V and 0 bases from J, with 6 bases between. The CDR3 is 13 amino acids. Germline lookup yields CDR1 KGHSH and CDR2 LQKENI. The CDR3: CASSPGVSYEQYF. CDR3 nucleotide sequence: TGTGCCAGCTCACCGGGGGTCTCCTACGAGCAGTACTTC.

The V call is TRBV5-6, the J call TRBJ1-2; 7 bases are a match to TRBD1. The CDR3 runs to 14 residues. Germline assignment: CDR1 SGHDT and CDR2 YYEEEE. With 4 bases clipped from V and 2 bases from J, the junction kept 5 bases outside the gene matches. The CDR3 here is CASSPDRRNYGYTF. The CDR3, as DNA: TGTGCCAGCAGCCCGGACAGGCGGAACTATGGCTACACCTTC. The whole variable domain, filled in from reference TRBV5-6 and TRBJ1-2, reads DAGVTQSPTHLIKTRGQQVTLRCSPKSGHDTVSWYQQALGQGPQFIFQYYEEEERQRGNFPDRFSGHQFPNYSSELNVNALLLGDSALYLCASSPDRRNYGYTFGSGTRLTVV.

This chain uses TRBV5-4 with TRBJ1-2, with TRBD1 matching 8 bases. CDR1 is SGHNT and CDR2 is YYREEE in the germline V gene (reference sequence). The CDR3 runs 15 residues. V shed 4 bases and J 1 base; nucleotides not matched to a gene: 6. CDR3 in DNA: TGTGCCAGCAGCATCAGGACAGGGCTTAACTATGGCTACACCTTC. As protein: CASSIRTGLNYGYTF. Complete variable domain (other parts from reference TRBV5-4 and TRBJ1-2): ETGVTQSPTHLIKTRGQQVTLRCSSQSGHNTVSWYQQALGQGPQFIFQYYREEENGRGNFPPRFSGLQFPNYSSELNVNALELDDSALYLCASSIRTGLNYGYTFGSGTRLTVV.

The rearrangement joins TRBV11-2 to TRBJ2-3; D is unresolved. This CDR3 has 16 amino acids. V lost 2 bases and J 0 bases, leaving 12 bases between the germline ends. Germline V gene lookup returns CDR1 SGHAT and CDR2 FQNNGV. The DNA of the CDR3 is TGTGCCAGCAGCTTAACATTAAGCGCTAGCACAGATACGCAGTATTTT. Encoded protein: CASSLTLSASTDTQYF.

There are many counts of this clone. The same CDR3 is also encoded by other DNA sequences in this sample. Written as DNA, the CDR3 is TGTGCCAGCAGGAGACAGGGGGGAGAGACCCAGTACTTC. Protein sequence: CASRRQGGETQYF. The chain couples TRBV5-6 to TRBJ2-5; 9 bases fit TRBD1. There are 13 residues in the CDR3. Germline V lookup: CDR1 SGHDT, CDR2 YYEEEE. V gave up 5 bases and J gave up 4 bases; unmatched junction bases: 3. Using reference TRBV5-6 and TRBJ2-5 for the parts outside the CDR3, the full variable domain is DAGVTQSPTHLIKTRGQQVTLRCSPKSGHDTVSWYQQALGQGPQFIFQYYEEEERQRGNFPDRFSGHQFPNYSSELNVNALLLGDSALYLCASRRQGGETQYFGPGTRLLVL.

DNA for the CDR3: TGTGCCAGCAGTACCTACCTGGGAGCGGTAGTAGAGACCCAGTACTTC. Protein: CASSTYLGAVVETQYF. The chain uses TRBV27 and TRBJ2-5; possible D gene TRBD2, 5 bases. Trimming stripped 5 bases from V and 4 bases from J, with 20 bases between. CDR1 and CDR2 from the germline V gene are MNHEY and SMNVEV (reference sequence). This CDR3 comprises 16 residues.

This clone occurred a few times. The chain is built from TRBV7-6 and TRBJ1-3; D remains ambiguous. The CDR3 consists of 13 residues. Germline CDR1 and CDR2: SGHVS and FNYEAQ. Between the trimmed V and J ends, which lost 5 bases and 2 bases, there was a span of 7 bases. The CDR3 is CASSVTPGNTIYF. The CDR3 DNA is TGTGCCAGCAGCGTCACACCTGGAAACACCATATATTTT.

This clone was detected many times. The V gene is TRBV28, the J gene TRBJ2-7; 9 bases fit TRBD2. Germline V lookup: CDR1 MDHEN, CDR2 SYDVKM. The CDR3 has 15 amino acids. After removal of 3 bases from V and 6 bases from J, the junction contained 9 bases not matched to a gene. The CDR3 DNA follows: TGTGCCAGCAGTTTTTTAGCGGGAGACGGCAGCGAGCAGTACTTC. It encodes CASSFLAGDGSEQYF.

CDR3: CASSPSGVSSYNEQFF. The CDR3 region has the DNA TGCGCCAGCAGCCCTAGCGGAGTGAGCTCCTACAATGAGCAGTTCTTC. The rearrangement uses TRBV5-1 and TRBJ2-1; 7 positions match TRBD2. Germline V CDR1 and CDR2: SGHRS, YFSETQ. The trim removed 4 bases at V and 0 bases at J, leaving 7 bases unmatched. CDR3 length: 16 residues.

The chain uses TRBV28 and TRBJ2-7; perhaps TRBD1 as D (6 bases). The CDR3 sequence is 18 residues long. V lost 1 base and J 4 bases, leaving 23 bases between the germline ends. Per germline, CDR1 MDHEN and CDR2 SYDVKM. CDR3 bases: TGTGCCAGCAGTTTATCCTCAGGGGCGACCCTAGGGGGATACGAGCAGTACTTC. Amino acids: CASSLSSGATLGGYEQYF.

The chain has TRBV28 and TRBJ1-5; weak D call: TRBD1 (5 bases). Germline CDR1 reads MDHEN; CDR2 reads SYDVKM. Trimming took 4 bases from V and 5 from J, leaving 27 bases between them. The CDR3 has 19 residues. The CDR3 coding sequence is TGTGCCAGCAGTTCAGGTCAAGGAGGGTCTTGGGGGTTGTATCAGCCCCAGCATTTT. It codes for CASSSGQGGSWGLYQPQHF.

This chain uses TRBV5-4 with TRBJ1-2; 8 bases match TRBD1. Germline CDR1 reads SGHNT; CDR2 reads YYREEE (reference sequence). The length of the CDR3 is 13 residues. J was trimmed by 6 bases and V by 2 bases; bases with no gene match: 3. CDR3: CASSFTTGDGYTF. In DNA form, the CDR3 reads TGTGCCAGCAGCTTTACGACAGGGGATGGCTACACCTTC.

The sample holds one count of this clone. The gene calls are TRBV5-1 and TRBJ2-3; D uncertain. V was trimmed by 0 bases and J by 1 base, leaving 15 bases between them. CDR1 and CDR2 from the germline V gene are SGHRS and YFSETQ. The CDR3 covers 17 residues. Written as DNA, the CDR3 is TGCGCCAGCAGCTTGGCCGTCAACTGGGCAGGCACAGATACGCAGTATTTT. Protein sequence: CASSLAVNWAGTDTQYF.

This clone was observed a single time. This sequence joins TRBV27 and TRBJ1-5; perhaps TRBD1 as D (5 bases). The V gene lost 3 bases and the J gene lost 4 bases, with 7 bases spanning the gap. CDR3 size: 13 residues. CDR1 and CDR2 (germline): MNHEY, SMNVEV (reference sequence). The CDR3 here is CASSFRENQPQHF. The CDR3 DNA is TGTGCCAGCAGTTTCAGGGAAAATCAGCCCCAGCATTTT.

The genes are TRBV2 and TRBJ2-4, with TRBD1 matching 10 bases. The V and J ends lost 8 bases and 5 bases, in that order; junction bases with no gene match: 12. CDR3 length: 16 amino acids. The germline V gene has CDR1 SNHLY and CDR2 FYNNEI. CDR3 sequence: CASSLGGDRGQNIQYF. The CDR3, as DNA: TGTGCCAGCTCCCTCGGGGGGGACAGGGGACAAAACATTCAGTACTTC.